Here is one T cell receptor beta chain with its context. Its antigen remains undetermined. There are no base qualities to consult, and no much larger clone falls within one base. Genomic DNA was isolated from the sorted cells so that the TCRbeta CDR3 region could be sequenced. The immunoSEQ Assay was used to sequence the TCRbeta CDR3 regions. What TCRdb holds here is the immuneACCESS table cut down to in-frame rearrangements. Part of the clones is not present; checked against another copy, under half of the missing clones reflect an unresolved V gene, and the others are unexplained. This sample lists about 67,000 clones; 85% to 90% were detected once. Around 0.7% of the sample lies in the top ten. Patients with autoimmune disease history or receiving systemic immunosuppression were excluded from the trial. Peripheral blood for TCR sequencing was collected from all dose cohorts at baseline, on cycle 4 day 1, and on cycle 7 day 1. Samples were obtained from an open-label, multicenter, first-in-human phase I dose-escalation trial of ivuxolimab. Adults with locally advanced or metastatic melanoma, renal cell carcinoma, hepatocellular carcinoma or head and neck squamous cell carcinoma were enrolled in the trial. Before TCR sequencing, CD4+ T cells and CD8+ T cells from peripheral blood were sorted into separate populations.

This sample was included in a study of OX40 agonist ivuxolimab in advanced cancers. About the full investigation: Ivuxolimab was an agonistic, fully human IgG2 monoclonal antibody directed against OX40 (CD134), a costimulatory receptor. Intravenous ivuxolimab was administered to patients every 2 weeks at six dose levels: 0.01, 0.1, 0.3, 1.5, 3 and 10 mg/kg. The paper reports the monotherapy dose-escalation portion (N = 52 patients) of the phase I ivuxolimab trial. The dose-escalation cohort was approximately 83% male with a mean age of approximately 60 years, ranging from about 20 to 80. Partial responses occurred in three dose-escalation patients: two with cutaneous melanoma and one with hepatocellular carcinoma. Peripheral TCRbeta sequencing was intended to test whether TCR sequence diversity was altered and clonal T-cell expansion was caused by ivuxolimab. Among the approximately 50 dose-escalation patients, some 19 had hepatocellular carcinoma, approximately 15 melanoma, 9 renal cell carcinoma and 9 head and neck cancer. Prior anti-PD-1, anti-PD-L1 or anti-CTLA-4 therapy was permitted, and 35% to 40% of dose-escalation patients had received checkpoint inhibitors. Points the paper makes about the study in general: The antigen specificity of the clonally expanded peripheral T cells was not determined. Clonal expansion of both CD4+ and CD8+ blood T cells was observed from baseline to week 6 at doses 0.1 to 3.0 mg/kg. Low levels of normalized T-cell clonal expansion were also seen in some patients who did not respond. In partial responders in the 0.1-3.0 mg/kg groups, normalized peripheral clonal expansion was found to be among the lowest, especially among CD8+ T cells. After ivuxolimab, CD8+ T cells had more expanded clones than CD4+ T cells on average.

Reading the germline V gene gives CDR1 SGHTS and CDR2 YDEGEE. Between the V and J ends, shortened by 4 bases and 2 bases respectively, the junction contains 15 bases. The CDR3, cysteine through phenylalanine, is 15 amino acids long. Kept here is only the CDR3 DNA, which spans 45 bases and is read in frame from base 1. Sample: CD4+ or CD8+ T cells sorted from blood, taken in a trial of the OX40 agonist ivuxolimab. The TCR comes from an adult with an advanced solid tumor such as melanoma, head and neck, liver or kidney cancer. The sequence links TRBV5-8 to TRBJ2-5; D gene: possibly TRBD2, on 5 matching bases. The bases read TGTGCCAGCAGCCCGAACGGGGAACCTCAAGAGACCCAGTACTTC. This gives the protein CASSPNGEPQETQYF.